These 22 T cell receptor beta chains share one sample of origin, sequenced in a study of a mutant IDH1 vaccine in newly diagnosed glioma. Regarding time point: baseline, week 1 (first vaccination visit). Described treatment: pre-vaccination baseline after standard-of-care therapy. Generated by immunoSEQ multiplex PCR, the TCRdb table keeps only in-frame clones and is missing some. The data show under 80,000 clones, about 86% seen once. The input for sequencing was PBMCs, taken from a glioma patient treated with radiotherapy, temozolomide or both. These receptors all stem from a man aged 25 to 45 with glioma.

The chain is built from TRBV2 and TRBJ2-5, with a tentative D call TRBD1 (6 bases). Germline values: CDR1 SNHLY, CDR2 FYNNEI. V was cut by 9 bases and J by 2 bases, with 13 bases left in between. The CDR3 is 13 residues long. CDR3 in amino acids: CASSRDNQETQYF. The CDR3 coding sequence is TGTGCCAGTAGCCGGGACAATCAAGAGACCCAGTACTTC.

CDR3 region: CASSLRGAANTYGYTF. CDR3 nucleotides: TGTGCCAGCAGCTTGCGGGGGGCGGCCAATACGTATGGCTACACCTTC. The chain links TRBV5-4 to TRBJ1-2; weak D call: TRBD1 (6 bases). There are 16 residues in the CDR3. Germline lookup yields CDR1 SGHNT and CDR2 YYREEE (reference sequence). Deletions cut 1 base from V and 5 bases from J, with 18 bases between. Looking up the rest from reference TRBV5-4 and TRBJ1-2 gives the full variable domain: ETGVTQSPTHLIKTRGQQVTLRCSSQSGHNTVSWYQQALGQGPQFIFQYYREEENGRGNFPPRFSGLQFPNYSSELNVNALELDDSALYLCASSLRGAANTYGYTFGSGTRLTVV.

The V call is TRBV28, the J call TRBJ1-5; D is uncertain. There are 12 residues in the CDR3. V dropped 7 bases and J dropped 6 bases, with 10 bases sitting between them. Germline V gives CDR1 MDHEN, CDR2 SYDVKM. The CDR3: CASTSRGQPQHF. The CDR3 region has the DNA TGTGCCAGCACCTCCCGGGGTCAGCCCCAGCATTTT.

The chain has TRBV6-1 and TRBJ2-4; 7 nucleotides agree with TRBD1. The CDR3 runs to 12 residues. Per the germline V gene, CDR1 is MNHNS and CDR2 is SASEGT. Trimming cost V 5 bases and J 7 bases; bases outside gene matches: 2. CDR3 DNA: TGTGCCAGCAGTCCGACAGGGAACATTCAGTACTTC. It codes for CASSPTGNIQYF.

This clone was found a few times. The rearrangement uses TRBV7-9 and TRBJ1-1; TRBD1 matches at 9 bases. The germline gives CDR1 SEHNR, CDR2 FQNEAQ (reference sequence). With 5 bases clipped from V and 1 base from J, the junction kept 2 bases outside the gene matches. This CDR3 contains 14 residues. CDR3 loop: CASSEQGANTEAFF. As DNA, the CDR3 is TGTGCCAGCAGCGAACAGGGGGCGAACACTGAAGCTTTCTTT.

This clone has a single count. The rearrangement joins TRBV27 to TRBJ1-1; D is uncertain. V lost 3 bases, J lost 1 base, and 12 bases lay in between. The germline CDR1 and CDR2 sequences are MNHEY and SMNVEV (reference sequence). This CDR3 comprises 15 residues. The CDR3 nucleotides read TGTGCCAGCAGTTTTTCGGGAGCGGGGAACACTGAAGCTTTCTTT. Protein: CASSFSGAGNTEAFF.

The chain links TRBV5-1 to TRBJ2-7, with a weak D call TRBD2 (5 bases). V lost 2 bases, J lost 3 bases, and 9 bases lay in between. The CDR3 is 13 residues long. CDR1 is SGHRS and CDR2 is YFSETQ in the germline V gene. The CDR3 spells CASSLNSGYEQYF. CDR3 DNA: TGCGCCAGCAGCTTAAACAGCGGCTACGAGCAGTACTTC.

V gene TRBV29-1 combines with J gene TRBJ1-1; D is uncertain. The CDR3 is 14 amino acids. Looked up from germline, CDR1 is SQVTM and CDR2 is ANQGSEA. With 4 bases removed from V and 1 base from J, the gap between germline ends came to 13 bases. The CDR3 reads CSVGGEPQNTEAFF. DNA for the CDR3: TGCAGCGTTGGCGGGGAGCCCCAGAACACTGAAGCTTTCTTT.

The sample holds a few counts of this clone. The V gene is TRBV2, the J gene TRBJ1-6; D is uncertain. The CDR3 is 13 residues long. The V end lost 7 bases, the J end lost 7 bases, and 11 bases lay between the germline ends. Germline V lookup: CDR1 SNHLY, CDR2 FYNNEI. CDR3 DNA sequence: TGTGCCAGCATTCCCTACCAAAATTCACCCCTCCACTTT. Translating gives CASIPYQNSPLHF. The full variable domain, its missing parts supplied by reference TRBV2 and TRBJ1-6, is EPEVTQTPSHQVTQMGQEVILRCVPISNHLYFYWYRQILGQKVEFLVSFYNNEISEKSEIFDDQFSVERPDGSNFTLKIRSTKLEDSAMYFCASIPYQNSPLHFGNGTRLTVT.

The chain employs TRBV5-4 and TRBJ1-6; D might be TRBD1 (6 bases). The CDR3 runs to 14 residues. V gave up 0 bases and J gave up 8 bases, with 9 bases separating them. Germline values: CDR1 SGHNT, CDR2 YYREEE (reference sequence). The CDR3 sequence is CASSLDRDYSPLHF. The CDR3 bases are TGTGCCAGCAGCTTGGACAGGGACTATTCACCCCTCCACTTT.

CDR3 loop: CASSFRGPANVLTF. As DNA, the CDR3 is TGCGCCAGCAGCTTTCGGGGGCCCGCCAACGTCCTGACTTTC. The genes are TRBV5-1 and TRBJ2-6, with D possibly called TRBD1 or TRBD2 (6 bases each). Germline V lookup: CDR1 SGHRS, CDR2 YFSETQ. The CDR3 totals 14 residues. V shed 2 bases and J shed 7 bases, with 10 bases lying between them.

In its sample, this clone was seen once. The V call is TRBV9, the J call TRBJ2-3; 8 nucleotides match TRBD2. Germline V CDR1 and CDR2: SGDLS, YYNGEE. The CDR3 loop spans 18 amino acids. J lost 4 bases, V lost 2 bases, and 15 bases had no gene match. Written as DNA, the CDR3 is TGTGCCAGCAGCGTGCGGGCCCAATCGGGGGGGCCGGCAGATACGCAGTATTTT. Translating gives CASSVRAQSGGPADTQYF.

Only one count was recorded for this clone. The chain couples TRBV10-1 to TRBJ2-2, with D perhaps TRBD1 (6 bases). The germline V gene has CDR1 WNHNN and CDR2 SYGVQD (reference sequence). V was cut by 0 bases and J by 0 bases, with 17 bases left in between. The CDR3 loop spans 19 amino acids. The DNA of the CDR3 is TGCGCCAGCAGTGAGTCAGACAGGCTGACATTCGCGAACACCGGGGAGCTGTTTTTT. This translates into CASSESDRLTFANTGELFF.

The chain combines TRBV7-6 with TRBJ2-5, with 8 bases aligning to TRBD1. CDR3 size: 16 residues. The germline V gene has CDR1 SGHVS and CDR2 FNYEAQ. With 5 bases clipped from V and 5 bases from J, the junction kept 13 bases outside the gene matches. This CDR3 is CASSLRDRRLPETQYF. CDR3 DNA sequence: TGTGCCAGCAGCCTCCGGGACAGGCGCCTTCCGGAGACCCAGTACTTC.

This clone was detected once. The gene calls are TRBV2 and TRBJ1-4; D unresolved. V was shortened by 5 bases and J by 4 bases, with 20 bases between the two germline ends. The CDR3 loop spans 17 amino acids. Germline CDR1 and CDR2: SNHLY and FYNNEI. CDR3 region: CASSRTILIGVNEKLFF. The CDR3 coding sequence is TGTGCCAGCAGTCGAACCATCCTTATTGGGGTTAATGAAAAACTGTTTTTT.

A remark on this clone: The sample contains more than one DNA sequence encoding this CDR3. The CDR3 spells CASSLTDNEQFF. The CDR3 coding sequence is TGCGCCAGCAGCTTGACCGACAATGAGCAGTTCTTC. This chain connects TRBV5-1 to TRBJ2-1; D gene unclear. The ends were cut back, 1 base at V and 5 bases at J, with 4 bases in the middle. CDR3 size: 12 residues. Per germline, CDR1 SGHRS and CDR2 YFSETQ. Variable domain in full (rest from reference TRBV5-1 and TRBJ2-1): KAGVTQTPRYLIKTRGQQVTLSCSPISGHRSVSWYQQTPGQGLQFLFEYFSETQRNKGNFPGRFSGRQFSNSRSEMNVSTLELGDSALYLCASSLTDNEQFFGPGTRLTVL.

The genes are TRBV30 and TRBJ1-1; 9 positions agree with TRBD1. Per the germline V gene, CDR1 is GTSNPN and CDR2 is SVGIG (reference sequence). The CDR3 totals 13 residues. CDR3 protein: CAIGQGTNTEAFF. The CDR3 bases are TGTGCGATTGGACAGGGGACGAACACTGAAGCTTTCTTT.

In regard to this clone: The germline gene is not matched at one end of the junction; a read error may be the cause. The rearrangement joins TRBV6-5 to TRBJ1-1; D remains ambiguous. This CDR3 comprises 14 residues. Per germline, CDR1 MNHEY and CDR2 SVGAGI. The CDR3 loop is CASSDSTVNTEAFF. The CDR3 bases are TGTGCCAGCAGTGACTCCACAGTGAACACTGAAGCTTTCTTT.

This clone was counted between two and nine times. V usage is TRBV7-2 and J usage is TRBJ2-7; TRBD1 matches 9 bases. Germline loops: CDR1 SGHTA, CDR2 FQGNSA. The length of the CDR3 is 16 residues. V gave up 5 bases and J gave up 4 bases; unmatched junction bases: 12. The CDR3 DNA follows: TGTGCCAGCAGCCCAAGGGGGACAGGGTTCCTTTACGAGCAGTACTTC. It specifies CASSPRGTGFLYEQYF. The full variable domain, in which reference TRBV7-2 and TRBJ2-7 provide the parts outside the CDR3, is GAGVSQSPSNKVTEKGKDVELRCDPISGHTALYWYRQSLGQGLEFLIYFQGNSAPDKSGLPSDRFSAERTGGSVSTLTIQRTQQEDSAVYLCASSPRGTGFLYEQYFGPGTRLTVT.

This chain connects TRBV6-5 to TRBJ1-2, with 7 positions matching TRBD1. V shed 5 bases and J 4 bases; nucleotides not matched to a gene: 10. The CDR3 runs to 15 residues. From germline, CDR1 is MNHEY and CDR2 SVGAGI. The CDR3 region is CASSRAQGVRYGYTF. The CDR3 DNA sequence: TGTGCCAGCAGTAGGGCCCAGGGGGTACGCTATGGCTACACCTTC.

The chain recombines TRBV9 with TRBJ1-2, with D possibly being TRBD1 (5 bases). This CDR3 has 14 residues. V lost 0 bases and J 4 bases, leaving 10 bases between the germline ends. CDR1 and CDR2 (germline): SGDLS, YYNGEE. CDR3 residues: CASSVGPDIYGYTF. The CDR3 nucleotides are TGTGCCAGCAGCGTAGGGCCGGACATCTATGGCTACACCTTC.

The CDR3: CASRTTYSNQPQHF. The CDR3 region has the DNA TGTGCCAGCAGGACGACATATAGCAATCAGCCCCAGCATTTT. This chain links TRBV6-1 with TRBJ1-5; no firm D call. There are 14 residues in the CDR3. The V gene's germline CDR1 is MNHNS and CDR2 SASEGT. V dropped 6 bases and J dropped 0 bases, with 9 bases sitting between them.